This TCR beta chain derives from a study of blood T cell repertoires in COVID-19. Some clones are missing from TCRdb's copy, which holds only in-frame ones; the method was immunoSEQ multiplex PCR. The sample has roughly 55,000 clones, 80% to 85% seen once. J was trimmed by 5 bases and V by 6 bases; bases with no gene match: 12. This CDR3 contains 15 residues. Per germline, CDR1 SGDLS and CDR2 YYNGEE. This clone showed up just once. The sequence was collected from a woman between 55 and 75 years old with acute or convalescent COVID-19. This rearrangement joins TRBV9 to TRBJ1-2, with 8 bases aligning to TRBD1. The sequencing input was peripheral blood. The CDR3: CASTAGGPTGYGYTF. In DNA, the CDR3 is TGTGCCAGCACGGCAGGGGGCCCTACGGGGTATGGCTACACCTTC.